A selection of T cell receptor beta chains follows, all from one sample in a study of blood T cell repertoires in COVID-19. Measured with immunoSEQ multiplex PCR; TCRdb has only the in-frame clones, and not every one. The sample has around 92,000 clones, roughly 87% seen once. Sequenced material: peripheral blood. Source of these receptors: a woman of 80 years or more with active COVID-19. The CDR3 runs from the conserved cysteine through the conserved F or W. The D gene is left open where the match is weak. The size field is filled for only some rows; it gives once, few, many or a size class.

>TRBV7-9|NA|NA|TRBJ2-7
CASSLVVYEQYF
TGTGCCAGCAGCTTAGTCGTCTACGAGCAGTACTTC
>TRBV6-2/TRBV6-3|NA|TRBD2|TRBJ2-7
CASSGGTSGIKEQYF
TGTGCCAGCAGTGGGGGGACTAGCGGGATAAAGGAGCAGTACTTC
>TRBV18|NA|NA|TRBJ2-4
CASSPPGGLAKNIQYF
TGTGCCAGCTCACCACCCGGGGGGCTAGCCAAAAACATTCAGTACTTC
>TRBV4-1|NA|TRBD2|TRBJ2-1
CASSQDGLEFNEQFF
TGCGCCAGCAGCCAAGATGGACTAGAATTCAATGAGCAGTTCTTC
>TRBV19|NA|TRBD1|TRBJ1-2
CASSKPGQGNYGYTF
TGTGCCAGTAGTAAACCGGGACAGGGGAACTATGGCTACACCTTC
>TRBV2|few|TRBD1|TRBJ1-1
CASSQGEGTEAFF
TGTGCCAGCAGCCAGGGGGAAGGCACTGAAGCTTTCTTT
>TRBV4-1|NA|NA|TRBJ2-2
CASSPRPDSGELFF
TGCGCCAGCAGTCCTAGACCGGACAGCGGGGAGCTGTTTTTT
>TRBV6-5|NA|NA|TRBJ1-2
CASTQGWNYGYTF
TGTGCCAGCACCCAGGGGTGGAACTATGGCTACACCTTC
>TRBV28|NA|NA|TRBJ2-1
CATARGYEQFF
TGTGCCACTGCCAGGGGCTATGAGCAGTTCTTC
>TRBV4-3|NA|NA|TRBJ2-1
CASSQDSRTRSQFF
TGCGCCAGCAGCCAAGATTCTAGGACTCGATCGCAGTTCTTC
>TRBV27|NA|TRBD1|TRBJ2-5
CAKRPGQGARETQYF
TGTGCCAAAAGACCGGGACAGGGGGCAAGGGAGACCCAGTACTTC
>TRBV7-8|NA|NA|TRBJ2-3
CASSLISGYTDTQYF
TGTGCCAGCAGCTTAATCAGCGGATACACAGATACGCAGTATTTT
>TRBV15|NA|TRBD1|TRBJ1-2
CATSATGDYGYTF
TGTGCCACCAGCGCCACAGGGGACTATGGCTACACCTTC
>TRBV18|NA|NA|TRBJ1-4
CASSPRRDVGGEKLFF
TGTGCCAGCTCACCACGCCGGGACGTGGGGGGTGAAAAACTGTTTTTT
>TRBV28|NA|TRBD2|TRBJ2-1
CASSLPWTSGISYNEQFF
TGTGCCAGCAGTTTACCTTGGACTAGCGGGATATCCTACAATGAGCAGTTCTTC
>TRBV2|few|NA|TRBJ2-2
CASSLVDTAGELFF
TGTGCCAGCAGCTTGGTGGACACGGCCGGGGAGCTGTTTTTT
>TRBV28|NA|NA|TRBJ1-2
CASSLWLEDHGYTF
TGTGCCAGCAGTTTATGGTTGGAGGACCATGGCTACACCTTC
>TRBV6-5|NA|NA|TRBJ1-2
CASSRGSGEGYTF
TGTGCCAGCAGTCGCGGCTCAGGGGAGGGCTACACCTTC
>TRBV3-1/TRBV3-2|NA|NA|TRBJ2-3
CASSQGISEGGTDTQYF
TGTGCCAGCAGCCAAGGTATTAGCGAGGGTGGCACAGATACGCAGTATTTT
>TRBV2|NA|NA|TRBJ2-1
CASSELATENEQFF
TGTGCCAGCAGTGAACTAGCGACGGAGAATGAGCAGTTCTTC
>TRBV4-3|NA|NA|TRBJ1-5
CASSQVMGGNQPQHF
TGCGCCAGCAGCCAAGTTATGGGGGGAAATCAGCCCCAGCATTTT
>TRBV2|NA|TRBD1|TRBJ2-2
CASSGQELNTGELFF
TGTGCCAGCAGCGGACAGGAACTGAACACCGGGGAGCTGTTTTTT
>TRBV28|NA|TRBD1|TRBJ1-2
CASSIQGRNGYTF
TGTGCCAGCAGTATACAGGGGAGAAATGGCTACACCTTC
>TRBV2|NA|TRBD1|TRBJ1-2
CASSPTGLVGYTF
TGTGCCAGCAGTCCGACAGGGCTCGTTGGCTACACCTTC
>TRBV28|NA|NA|TRBJ1-3
CASSLAGAGNTIYF
TGTGCCAGCAGTTTGGCCGGGGCTGGAAACACCATATATTTT
>TRBV10-3|NA|TRBD1|TRBJ1-2
CAISISGTGAGGYTF
TGTGCCATCAGTATTTCCGGGACAGGGGCGGGTGGCTACACCTTC
>TRBV7-9|NA|TRBD2|TRBJ2-1
CASSPMGGTSGSREQFF
TGTGCCAGCAGCCCCATGGGGGGGACTAGCGGGAGCCGTGAGCAGTTCTTC
>TRBV3-1/TRBV3-2|NA|NA|TRBJ2-5
CASSQGSGQTQETQYF
TGTGCCAGCAGCCAAGGATCTGGACAGACCCAAGAGACCCAGTACTTC
>TRBV19|NA|NA|TRBJ1-2
CASSIRSFYGYTF
TGTGCCAGTAGTATTCGGAGTTTTTATGGCTACACCTTC
>TRBV4-1|NA|NA|TRBJ2-1
CASSQGAGRAYNEQFF
TGCGCCAGCAGCCAAGGAGCCGGGAGAGCGTACAATGAGCAGTTCTTC
>TRBV7-9|few|TRBD2|TRBJ2-7
CASSLPPTSGSYEQYF
TGTGCCAGCAGCTTACCCCCGACTAGCGGATCCTACGAGCAGTACTTC
>TRBV6-5|once|TRBD1|TRBJ2-7
CASSLRDRGGEQYF
TGTGCCAGCAGTTTGAGGGACAGGGGTGGGGAGCAGTACTTC
>TRBV12-3/TRBV12-4|once|TRBD2|TRBJ2-7
CASTLGLASEQYF
TGTGCCAGCACCTTAGGACTAGCGAGCGAGCAGTACTTC
>TRBV2|NA|TRBD2|TRBJ2-1
CASGRLAGGFNEQFF
TGTGCCAGCGGCCGTTTAGCGGGAGGGTTCAATGAGCAGTTCTTC
>TRBV16|once|NA|TRBJ1-1
CASSRSGTGRTEAFF
TGTGCCAGCAGCCGTTCCGGTACAGGGCGGACTGAAGCTTTCTTT
>TRBV10-1|NA|TRBD1|TRBJ2-5
CARPNGTGEEETQYF
TGCGCCAGGCCGAATGGGACAGGGGAGGAAGAGACCCAGTACTTC
>TRBV7-8|few|NA|TRBJ1-1
CASSLLEGGSTEAFF
TGTGCCAGCAGCTTATTAGAGGGGGGGAGTACTGAAGCTTTCTTT
>TRBV18|NA|TRBD1|TRBJ2-1
CASSPYRGDYNEQFF
TGTGCCAGCTCACCCTACAGGGGAGATTACAATGAGCAGTTCTTC
>TRBV4-1|few|NA|TRBJ2-6
CASSQPGIAGANVLTF
TGCGCCAGCAGCCAGCCAGGGATTGCAGGGGCCAACGTCCTGACTTTC
>TRBV18|NA|TRBD1|TRBJ1-1
CASSPLKTGIGTEAFF
TGTGCCAGCTCACCATTAAAGACAGGGATAGGCACTGAAGCTTTCTTT
>TRBV24-1|NA|TRBD2|TRBJ2-5
CATATSGSQETQYF
TGTGCCACCGCTACTAGCGGCAGTCAAGAGACCCAGTACTTC
>TRBV6-2/TRBV6-3|NA|NA|TRBJ2-1
CASSGGWGHEQFF
TGTGCCAGCAGTGGGGGTTGGGGGCATGAGCAGTTCTTC